The T cell receptor beta chain described here comes from a study of beta chain bispecific antibodies for T cell cancers. General study findings and limits: The leukemia cells, rather than normal T cells, gave most of the targeted TRBV signal.

T cells were expanded from blood mononuclear cells for about 3 days with anti-CD3 OKT3 or CD3/CD28 beads. This clonotype was seen ten or more times. What it recognizes is unknown. One entry per CDR3 protein results from TCRdb running MiXCR on the 5' RACE reads. The sample has roughly 15,000 distinct CDR3 sequences, approximately 2% seen once. V was trimmed by 3 bases and J by 2 bases, leaving 9 bases between them. The CDR3 covers 14 residues. Germline values: CDR1 SGDLS, CDR2 YYNGEE. The sequenced sample consisted of healthy donor T cells cultured with leukemia cells. The genes are TRBV9 and TRBJ1-5; D gene ambiguous. This TCR was sampled from a human donor in good health. Some clones in this sample may be carry-over from other donors' samples. Written as DNA, the CDR3 is TGTGCCAGCAGCGACGGGAACGGCAATCAGCCCCAGCATTTT. It yields the protein CASSDGNGNQPQHF.